This T cell receptor beta chain was sequenced in a study of PD-1 blockade in mismatch repair-deficient tumors (dated 2017 in TCRdb). The study in broad terms: Between late 2013 and September 2016, the trial enrolled some 86 consecutive patients with about twelve mismatch repair-deficient cancer types, every one of whom had been previously treated and was progressing. Deep sequencing of TCR CDR3 regions was used to track tumor-associated T cell clones in peripheral blood of patients responding to PD-1 blockade. The investigation overall reported the following: Clones residing in the tumor, which were often undetectable in blood before treatment, expanded quickly after pembrolizumab and then contracted, generally before radiologic responses. Clonal expansion was elicited by three of seven peptides, and about 150 unique blood TCRs were yielded, about seven of which were also found in tumor; all positive peptides were derived from frameshift mutations.

Deletion took 2 bases off V and 2 bases off J, with a span of 8 bases between the germline ends. The CDR3 runs 14 amino acids, cysteine and phenylalanine included. The sequence is cut down to CDR3 DNA, 42 bases in frame from base 1. CDR1 SEHNR and CDR2 FQNEAQ were looked up in the germline V gene (reference sequence). The library came from the immunoSEQ multiplex PCR assay. Under the source paper's analysis protocol: A clone was defined as neoantigen-specific if the clone expanded significantly to the relevant peptide but showed no significant expansion to any other peptide tested. In its TCRdb copy, this immuneACCESS table keeps in-frame sequences only and misses some clones. Where compared with another copy, unresolved V genes explain less than half of these, and the others have no known cause. D and trimming were read from the DNA, whereas the V and J calls and clone size are those reported in that table. Counted in this sample were just under 9,000 clones; approximately 88% of them appeared once. The ten most abundant clones make up about an eighth of the sample.

To note about this clone: No antigen is known for it. Base qualities were left out, and no much larger clone turns up one base away.

The time point tag for this specimen amounts to: roughly nine-day in vitro stimulation with candidate neoantigen peptide 7. Mismatch repair deficiency in every enrolled patient was established by polymerase chain reaction or immunohistochemistry. TCR sequencing was carried out for three patients who responded to pembrolizumab therapy. About 7 ELISpot-reactive candidate neoantigen peptides were each used in an approximately 11-day in vitro stimulation before TCR sequencing. A control culture without peptide was run identically and served as baseline for clone fold-change calculations. In the phase II trial, pembrolizumab PD-1 blockade was tested prospectively in advanced mismatch repair-deficient cancers, no matter which tissue of origin the cancers came from.

The chain is encoded by TRBV7-9 joined to TRBJ2-3; too little of a D gene remains to name it. The specimen was cells cultured in vitro, collected from a patient treated with pembrolizumab. The receptor was isolated from an adult with mismatch repair-deficient cancer. The base sequence is TGTGCCAGCAGCTTAACCACTGACACAGATACGCAGTATTTT. It translates to CASSLTTDTDTQYF.